Below are 5 T cell receptor beta chains sequenced from a single sample in a study of technical replicates of blood from several donors. TCRdb keeps only in-frame clones here, not all; method: immunoSEQ multiplex PCR. The table records 75,000 to 95,000 clones, 80% to 95% of them present only once. Sample: T cells isolated from PBMCs. Every receptor here comes from a human donor in good health.

This chain joins TRBV4-1 and TRBJ1-4, with a possible D match to TRBD1 (6 bases). From germline, CDR1 is MGHRA and CDR2 YSYEKL. The CDR3 runs to 14 residues. V was pared by 1 base and J by 13 bases, with 16 bases between. In DNA, the CDR3 is TGCGCCAGCAGCCAAGGGGCTTTACAGGGTAGACTGTTTTTT. It translates to CASSQGALQGRLFF.

This chain's CDR3 is CASTSGDDRVYGYTF. The CDR3 coding sequence is TGTGCCAGCACTTCGGGGGACGACAGGGTCTATGGCTACACCTTC. The genes are TRBV7-2 and TRBJ1-2; 7 nucleotides agree with TRBD1. CDR1 is SGHTA, CDR2 FQGNSA, per germline. Losses at the gene ends were 7 bases for V and 4 bases for J; bases not matched to a gene: 12. This CDR3 contains 15 residues.

This chain uses TRBV4-1 with TRBJ1-2; no definite D call. There are 15 residues in the CDR3. Germline V gene sequence: CDR1 MGHRA, CDR2 YSYEKL. V was cut by 4 bases and J by 2 bases, with 14 bases left in between. The CDR3: CASSPPQLKNYGYTF. The DNA for the CDR3 is TGCGCCAGCAGCCCCCCTCAGTTAAAAAACTATGGCTACACCTTC.

This clone was found a few times. V is TRBV4-1 and J is TRBJ1-1; D not resolved. This CDR3 has 15 residues. Between the trimmed V and J ends, which lost 0 bases and 5 bases, there was a span of 13 bases. CDR1 is MGHRA, CDR2 YSYEKL, per germline. The CDR3 protein is CASSQDGRAGTEAFF. The CDR3 nucleotides read TGCGCCAGCAGCCAAGATGGGAGAGCGGGGACTGAAGCTTTCTTT.

The chain employs TRBV7-3 and TRBJ2-2; 10 bases fit TRBD2. The CDR3 consists of 16 residues. The V gene end was trimmed by 1 base and the J gene end by 6 bases; junction bases not matched to a gene: 5. CDR1 and CDR2 (germline): SGHTA, FQGTGA. The CDR3 is CASSLMERGGPGELFF. CDR3 nucleotide sequence: TGTGCCAGCAGCTTAATGGAGCGGGGGGGTCCCGGGGAGCTGTTTTTT.